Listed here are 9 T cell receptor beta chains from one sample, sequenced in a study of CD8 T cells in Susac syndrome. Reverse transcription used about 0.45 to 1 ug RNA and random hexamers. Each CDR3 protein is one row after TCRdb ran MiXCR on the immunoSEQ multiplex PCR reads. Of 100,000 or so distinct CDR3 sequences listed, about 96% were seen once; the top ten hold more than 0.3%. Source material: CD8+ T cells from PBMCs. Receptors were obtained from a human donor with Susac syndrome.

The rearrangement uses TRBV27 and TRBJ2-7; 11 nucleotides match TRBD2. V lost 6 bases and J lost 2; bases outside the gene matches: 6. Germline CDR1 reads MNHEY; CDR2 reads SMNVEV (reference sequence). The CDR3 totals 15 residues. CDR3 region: CASSPSGRSAYEQYF. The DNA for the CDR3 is TGTGCCAGCAGCCCTAGCGGGAGGTCGGCCTACGAGCAGTACTTC.

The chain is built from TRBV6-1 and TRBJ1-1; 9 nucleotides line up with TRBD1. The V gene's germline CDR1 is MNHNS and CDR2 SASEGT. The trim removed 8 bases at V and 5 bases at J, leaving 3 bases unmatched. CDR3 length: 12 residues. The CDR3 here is CASLQGATEAFF. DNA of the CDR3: TGTGCCAGCCTACAGGGGGCTACTGAAGCTTTCTTT.

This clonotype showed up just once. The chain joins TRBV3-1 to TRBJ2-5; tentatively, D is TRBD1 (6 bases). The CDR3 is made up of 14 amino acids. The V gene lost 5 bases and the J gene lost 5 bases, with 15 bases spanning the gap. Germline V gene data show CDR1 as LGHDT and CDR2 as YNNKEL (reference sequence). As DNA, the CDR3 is TGTGCCAGCAGCGAACCAGGGGTTAGCGAGACCCAGTACTTC. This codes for CASSEPGVSETQYF.

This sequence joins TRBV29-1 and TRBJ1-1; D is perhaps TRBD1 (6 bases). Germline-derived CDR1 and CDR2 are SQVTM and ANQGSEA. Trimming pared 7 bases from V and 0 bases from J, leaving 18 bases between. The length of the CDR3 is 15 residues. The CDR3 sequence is CSAETTGTMNTEAFF. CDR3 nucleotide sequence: TGCAGCGCCGAAACCACAGGGACAATGAACACTGAAGCTTTCTTT. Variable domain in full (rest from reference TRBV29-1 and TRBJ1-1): SAVISQKPSRDICQRGTSLTIQCQVDSQVTMMFWYRQQPGQSLTLIATANQGSEATYESGFVIDKFPISRPNLTFSTLTVSNMSPEDSSIYLCSAETTGTMNTEAFFGQGTRLTVV.

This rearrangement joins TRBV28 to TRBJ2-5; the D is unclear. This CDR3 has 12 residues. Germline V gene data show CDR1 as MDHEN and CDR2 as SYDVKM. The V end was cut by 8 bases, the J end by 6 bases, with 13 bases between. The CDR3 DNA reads TGTGCCAGCCAGCCCTCCGAACAGACCCAGTACTTC. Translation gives CASQPSEQTQYF.

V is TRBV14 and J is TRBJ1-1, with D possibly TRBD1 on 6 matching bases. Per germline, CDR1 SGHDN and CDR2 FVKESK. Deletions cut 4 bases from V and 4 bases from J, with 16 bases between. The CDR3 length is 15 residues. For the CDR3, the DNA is TGTGCCAGCAGCCCAAACAGGGTGGGGGGCACTGAAGCTTTCTTT. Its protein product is CASSPNRVGGTEAFF.

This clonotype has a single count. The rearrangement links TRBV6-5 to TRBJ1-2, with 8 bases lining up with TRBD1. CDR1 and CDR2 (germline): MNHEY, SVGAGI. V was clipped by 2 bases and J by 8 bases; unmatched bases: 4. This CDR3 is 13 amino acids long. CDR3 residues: CASSYPGGRGYTF. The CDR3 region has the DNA TGTGCCAGCAGTTACCCAGGGGGCAGAGGCTACACCTTC.

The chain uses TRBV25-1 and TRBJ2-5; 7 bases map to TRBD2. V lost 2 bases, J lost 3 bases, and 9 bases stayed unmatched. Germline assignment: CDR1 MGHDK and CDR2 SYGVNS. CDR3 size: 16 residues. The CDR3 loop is CASSEPGGNLKETQYF. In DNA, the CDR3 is TGTGCCAGCAGTGAACCCGGGGGGAATCTGAAAGAGACCCAGTACTTC.

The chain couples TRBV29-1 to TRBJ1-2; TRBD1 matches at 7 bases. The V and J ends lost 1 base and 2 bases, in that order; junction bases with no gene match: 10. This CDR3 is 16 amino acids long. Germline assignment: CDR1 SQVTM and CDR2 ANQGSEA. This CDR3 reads CSVEGTGDRTNYGYTF. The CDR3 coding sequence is TGCAGCGTTGAAGGAACAGGGGACAGAACGAACTATGGCTACACCTTC.